The clone carrying this T cell receptor (beta chain) was observed a single time. What it recognizes is unknown. Amplified TCR beta CDR3 regions were obtained using RNA transcripts as template. First-round RT-PCR used HTBI primers; second-round multiplex PCR followed. TCRdb used MiXCR to reprocess the multiplex PCR reads, holding one entry per CDR3 protein. This repertoire shows about 500,000 distinct CDR3 sequences, roughly 39% found once; its top ten account for about 4%. CDR1 is SEHNR, CDR2 FQNEAQ, per germline (reference sequence). Trimming cost V 6 bases and J 6 bases, with 21 bases left between them. CDR3 length: 15 residues. This sample stems from a study of Graves' ophthalmopathy and Graves' hyperthyroidism. Points from the study as a whole: A model of 13 signatures distinguished ophthalmopathy from stable hyperthyroidism at under 90% sensitivity and approximately 77% specificity.

The chain carries TRBV7-9 and TRBJ2-7; weak D call: TRBD1 (6 bases). The sequenced sample consisted of peripheral blood or thyroid tissue (not recorded which). The clonotype comes from an adult man with Graves' hyperthyroidism. The CDR3 DNA sequence: TGTGCCAGCAGTGAAGCATTCGCAGGGGTGGGCGAGCAGTACTTC. Amino acid sequence: CASSEAFAGVGEQYF.